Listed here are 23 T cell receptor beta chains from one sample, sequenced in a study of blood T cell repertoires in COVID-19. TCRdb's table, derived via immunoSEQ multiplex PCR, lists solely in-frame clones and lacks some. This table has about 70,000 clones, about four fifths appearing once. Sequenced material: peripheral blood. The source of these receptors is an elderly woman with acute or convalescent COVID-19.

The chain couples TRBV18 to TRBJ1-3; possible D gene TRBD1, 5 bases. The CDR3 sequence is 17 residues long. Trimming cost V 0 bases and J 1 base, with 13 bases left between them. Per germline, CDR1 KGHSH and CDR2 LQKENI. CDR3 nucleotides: TGTGCCAGCTCACCACCGCTCCAACGGACATCTGGAAACACCATATATTTT. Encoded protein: CASSPPLQRTSGNTIYF.

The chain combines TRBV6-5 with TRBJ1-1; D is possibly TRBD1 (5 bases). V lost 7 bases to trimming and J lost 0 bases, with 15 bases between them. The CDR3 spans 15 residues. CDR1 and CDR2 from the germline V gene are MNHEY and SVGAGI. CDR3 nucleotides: TGTGCCAGCAAGAACCAGGGCAGTCTGAACACTGAAGCTTTCTTT. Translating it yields CASKNQGSLNTEAFF.

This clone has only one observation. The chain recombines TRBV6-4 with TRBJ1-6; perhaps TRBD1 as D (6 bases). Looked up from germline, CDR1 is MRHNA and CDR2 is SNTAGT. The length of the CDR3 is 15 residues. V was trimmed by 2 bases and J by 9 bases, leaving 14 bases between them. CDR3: CASSDLSDSSSPLHF. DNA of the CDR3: TGTGCCAGCAGTGACCTCTCGGACAGCAGTTCACCCCTCCACTTT.

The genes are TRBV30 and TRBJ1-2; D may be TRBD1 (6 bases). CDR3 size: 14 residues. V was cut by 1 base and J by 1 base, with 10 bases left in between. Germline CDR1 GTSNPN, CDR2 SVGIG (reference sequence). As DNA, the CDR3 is TGTGCCTGGAGTGGACAGGCGTATAACTATGGCTACACCTTC. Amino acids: CAWSGQAYNYGYTF.

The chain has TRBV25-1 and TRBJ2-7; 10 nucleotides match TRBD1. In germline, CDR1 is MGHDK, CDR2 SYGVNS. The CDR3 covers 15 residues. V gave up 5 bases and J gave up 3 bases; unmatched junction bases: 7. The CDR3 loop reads CASSTAGTGDYEQYF. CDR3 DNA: TGTGCCAGCAGTACCGCCGGGACAGGGGACTACGAGCAGTACTTC.

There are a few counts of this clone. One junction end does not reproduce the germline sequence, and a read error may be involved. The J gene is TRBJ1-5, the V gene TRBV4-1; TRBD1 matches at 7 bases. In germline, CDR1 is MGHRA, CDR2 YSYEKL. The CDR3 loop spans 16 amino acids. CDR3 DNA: TGCGCCAGCAGTCAAGGGGACAGCTCAGTACGTCAGCCCCAGCATTTT. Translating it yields CASSQGDSSVRQPQHF.

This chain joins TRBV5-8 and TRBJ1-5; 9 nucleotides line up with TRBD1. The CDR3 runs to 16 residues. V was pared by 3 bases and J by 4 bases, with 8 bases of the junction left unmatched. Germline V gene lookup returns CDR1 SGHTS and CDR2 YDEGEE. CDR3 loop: CASSSGTGSRNQPQHF. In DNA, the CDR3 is TGTGCCAGCAGCTCAGGGACAGGGAGCAGAAATCAGCCCCAGCATTTT.

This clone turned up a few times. Written as DNA, the CDR3 is TGTGCCAGCCGAATTCTAGGGACAGCTGATAATAGCAATCAGCCCCAGCATTTT. It encodes CASRILGTADNSNQPQHF. This sequence joins TRBV2 and TRBJ1-5; 7 bases line up with TRBD1. Unmatched junction bases numbered 16, after V lost 8 bases and J lost 0 bases. The CDR3 has 18 amino acids. Germline V gene lookup returns CDR1 SNHLY and CDR2 FYNNEI.

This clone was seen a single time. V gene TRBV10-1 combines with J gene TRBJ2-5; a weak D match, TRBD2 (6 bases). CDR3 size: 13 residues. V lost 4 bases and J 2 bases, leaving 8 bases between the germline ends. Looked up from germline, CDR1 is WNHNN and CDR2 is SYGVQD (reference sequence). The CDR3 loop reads CASSGSGQETQYF. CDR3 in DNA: TGCGCCAGCAGTGGTAGCGGTCAAGAGACCCAGTACTTC.

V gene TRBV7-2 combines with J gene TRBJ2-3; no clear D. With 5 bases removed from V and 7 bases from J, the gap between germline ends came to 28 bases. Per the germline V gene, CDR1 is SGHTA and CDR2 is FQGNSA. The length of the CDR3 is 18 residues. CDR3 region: CASSLEPTLWSVAYTQYF. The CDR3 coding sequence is TGTGCCAGCAGCCTGGAACCTACCCTTTGGTCCGTAGCATATACGCAGTATTTT.

The CDR3 bases are TGTGCCAGCAGCCCAGGGGGGCCTGGAAACACCATATATTTT. Its translation is CASSPGGPGNTIYF. The genes are TRBV6-1 and TRBJ1-3; TRBD1 aligns across 7 bases. The V gene end was trimmed by 6 bases and the J gene end by 2 bases; junction bases not matched to a gene: 4. Germline V CDR1 and CDR2: MNHNS, SASEGT. This CDR3 contains 14 residues.

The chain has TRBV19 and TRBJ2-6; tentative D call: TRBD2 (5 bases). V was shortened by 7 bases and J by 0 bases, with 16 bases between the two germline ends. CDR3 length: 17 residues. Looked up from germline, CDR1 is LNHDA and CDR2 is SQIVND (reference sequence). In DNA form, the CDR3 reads TGTGCCAGTACAATCGGGGAGATTTTCTCTGGGGCCAACGTCCTGACTTTC. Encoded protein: CASTIGEIFSGANVLTF.

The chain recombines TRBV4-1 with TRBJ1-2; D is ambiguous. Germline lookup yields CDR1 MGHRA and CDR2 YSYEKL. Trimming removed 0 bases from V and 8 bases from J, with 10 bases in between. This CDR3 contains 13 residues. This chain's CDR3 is CASSQEGGSGYTF. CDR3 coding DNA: TGCGCCAGCAGCCAAGAAGGCGGGTCCGGCTACACCTTC.

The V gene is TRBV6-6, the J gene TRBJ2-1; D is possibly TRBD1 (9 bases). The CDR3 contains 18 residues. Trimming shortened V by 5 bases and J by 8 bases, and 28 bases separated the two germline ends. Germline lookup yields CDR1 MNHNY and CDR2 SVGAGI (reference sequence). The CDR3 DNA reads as TGTGCCAGCAGTCCGGGACAGGGTGAAGGGCGGGGGGTGGATGAGCAGTTCTTC. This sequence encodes CASSPGQGEGRGVDEQFF.

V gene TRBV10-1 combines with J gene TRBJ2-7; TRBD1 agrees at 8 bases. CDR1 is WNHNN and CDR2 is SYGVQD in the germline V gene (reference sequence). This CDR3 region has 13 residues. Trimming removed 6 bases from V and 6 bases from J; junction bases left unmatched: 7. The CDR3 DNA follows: TGCGCCAGCAGAGGGACAGGCGTTGGCGAGCAGTACTTC. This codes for CASRGTGVGEQYF.

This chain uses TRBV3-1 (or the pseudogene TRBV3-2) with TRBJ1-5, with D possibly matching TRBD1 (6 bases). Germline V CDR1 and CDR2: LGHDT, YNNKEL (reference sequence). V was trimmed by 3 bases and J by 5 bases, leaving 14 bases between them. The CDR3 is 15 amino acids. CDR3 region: CASSQGTGSYQPQHF. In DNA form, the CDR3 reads TGTGCCAGCAGCCAGGGTACAGGGTCTTATCAGCCCCAGCATTTT.

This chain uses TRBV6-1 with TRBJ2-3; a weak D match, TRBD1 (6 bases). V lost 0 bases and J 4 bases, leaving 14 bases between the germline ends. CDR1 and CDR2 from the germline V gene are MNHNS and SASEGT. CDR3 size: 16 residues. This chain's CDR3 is CASSEALQQGSDTQYF. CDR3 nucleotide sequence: TGTGCCAGCAGTGAAGCGCTCCAACAGGGTTCAGATACGCAGTATTTT.

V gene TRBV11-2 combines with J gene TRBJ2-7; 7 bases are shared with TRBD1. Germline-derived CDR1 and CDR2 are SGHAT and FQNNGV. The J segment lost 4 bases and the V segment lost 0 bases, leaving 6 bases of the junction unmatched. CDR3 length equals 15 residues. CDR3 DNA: TGTGCCAGCAGCTTAGATAGCAGGGGGTTGTACGAGCAGTACTTC. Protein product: CASSLDSRGLYEQYF.

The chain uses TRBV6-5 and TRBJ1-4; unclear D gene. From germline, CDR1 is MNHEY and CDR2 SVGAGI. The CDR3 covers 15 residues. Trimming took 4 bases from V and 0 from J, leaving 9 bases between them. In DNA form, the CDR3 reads TGTGCCAGCAGTTCCCTGGGCCCAACTAATGAAAAACTGTTTTTT. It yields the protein CASSSLGPTNEKLFF.

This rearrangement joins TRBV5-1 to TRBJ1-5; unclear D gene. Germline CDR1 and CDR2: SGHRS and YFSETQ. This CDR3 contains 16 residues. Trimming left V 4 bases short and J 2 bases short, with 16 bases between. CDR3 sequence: CASSPGDILGNQPQHF. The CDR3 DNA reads TGCGCCAGCAGCCCTGGTGACATCCTGGGCAATCAGCCCCAGCATTTT.

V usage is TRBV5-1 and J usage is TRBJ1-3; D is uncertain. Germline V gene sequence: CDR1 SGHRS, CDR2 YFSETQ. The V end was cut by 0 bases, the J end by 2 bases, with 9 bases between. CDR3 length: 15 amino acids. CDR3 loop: CASSLEGSAGNTIYF. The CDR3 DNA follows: TGCGCCAGCAGCTTGGAAGGGAGTGCTGGAAACACCATATATTTT.

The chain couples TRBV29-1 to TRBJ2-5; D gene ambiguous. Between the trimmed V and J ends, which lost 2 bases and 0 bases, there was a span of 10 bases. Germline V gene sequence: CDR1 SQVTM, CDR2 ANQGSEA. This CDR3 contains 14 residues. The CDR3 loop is CSVESSRYQETQYF. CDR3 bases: TGCAGCGTTGAATCCTCCAGGTACCAAGAGACCCAGTACTTC.

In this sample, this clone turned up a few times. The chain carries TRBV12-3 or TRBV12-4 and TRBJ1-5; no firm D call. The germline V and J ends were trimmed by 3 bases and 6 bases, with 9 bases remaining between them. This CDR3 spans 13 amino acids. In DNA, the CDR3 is TGTGCCAGCAGTTTTTCGTCTGTTCAGCCCCAGCATTTT. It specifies CASSFSSVQPQHF.